This entry lists 24 T cell receptor beta chains sequenced from one sample in a study of shared T cell receptors in the human thymus listed by TCRdb under 2021. Library preparation was by the immunoSEQ multiplex PCR assay. In TCRdb, the immuneACCESS table is reduced to in-frame sequences with V and J assigned. These tables do not hold every clone; where another copy was compared, an unresolved V gene accounts for under half, and the others remain unexplained. The sample includes fewer than 700,000 clones, with 85% to 90% observed a single time. The ten largest clones represent around 0.0099% of the sample. The sample also formed part of further work on human thymus T cells.

Sequenced sample: thymocytes. The receptors derive from a boy under two years old with a congenital heart defect. Donor details come from another sample of the same person, matched by shared clones.

The J gene is TRBJ2-7, the V gene TRBV4-3; 9 bases are shared with TRBD2. CDR1 is LGHNA and CDR2 is YSLEER in the germline V gene. The CDR3 covers 17 residues. The V and J ends lost 4 bases and 1 base, in that order; junction bases with no gene match: 11. The CDR3 region has the DNA TGCGCCAGCAGCCTAGAGGCTAGCGGGACCAAGTCCTACGAGCAGTACTTC. This sequence encodes CASSLEASGTKSYEQYF.

V and J are TRBV4-2 and TRBJ2-1, with D perhaps matching TRBD1 (5 bases). The CDR3 sequence is 16 residues long. In germline, CDR1 is LGHNA, CDR2 YNFKEQ. Trimming stripped 1 base from V and 3 bases from J, with 13 bases between. The DNA of the CDR3 is TGTGCCAGCAGCCAAGTAGTCAGGGTCGGCTACAATGAGCAGTTCTTC. Translated: CASSQVVRVGYNEQFF.

DNA of the CDR3: TGTGCCAGCAGTTTTATTGGGGGCTCTAACTATGGCTACACCTTC. It encodes CASSFIGGSNYGYTF. This chain uses TRBV28 with TRBJ1-2; TRBD1 is a possible D gene (6 bases). The CDR3 has 15 residues. Germline-derived CDR1 and CDR2 are MDHEN and SYDVKM. Trimming removed 3 bases at V and 0 bases at J, with 11 bases between.

The chain links TRBV15 to TRBJ2-1, with TRBD2 matching 16 bases. After removal of 4 bases from V and 4 bases from J, the junction contained 10 bases not matched to a gene. CDR3 length equals 19 residues. CDR1 LNHNV and CDR2 YYDKDF come from the germline V gene (reference sequence). The CDR3 bases are TGTGCCACCAGCAACGGGACTAGCGGGAGGGCTCGGGGTTACAATGAGCAGTTCTTC. This translates into CATSNGTSGRARGYNEQFF.

The chain has TRBV28 and TRBJ2-1; 10 bases align to TRBD1. CDR1 and CDR2 from the germline V gene are MDHEN and SYDVKM. The CDR3 has 16 amino acids. V gave up 7 bases and J gave up 6 bases; unmatched junction bases: 12. The CDR3 spells CASTGGARDRGNEQFF. CDR3 in DNA: TGTGCCAGCACCGGTGGGGCCCGGGACAGGGGCAATGAGCAGTTCTTC.

The V gene is TRBV29-1, the J gene TRBJ2-7; D is perhaps TRBD2 (6 bases). The germline V gene has CDR1 SQVTM and CDR2 ANQGSEA. V shed 6 bases and J shed 3 bases, with 21 bases lying between them. The CDR3 runs to 15 residues. The CDR3 here is CSVGKLAPSGYEQYF. The DNA for the CDR3 is TGCAGCGTGGGTAAACTAGCTCCGAGCGGCTACGAGCAGTACTTC.

The V gene is TRBV12-5, the J gene TRBJ2-1; TRBD1 is a possible D gene (5 bases). CDR3 length equals 20 residues. Trimming left V 0 bases short and J 2 bases short, with 23 bases between. Germline CDR1 is LGHNT and CDR2 is FRNRAP. This chain's CDR3 is CASGLVPYPHQGEAYNEQFF. CDR3 in DNA: TGTGCTAGTGGTTTGGTACCCTACCCCCATCAGGGCGAGGCCTACAATGAGCAGTTCTTC.

The chain carries TRBV7-2 and TRBJ2-6; D unclear. V lost 5 bases to trimming and J lost 0 bases, with 11 bases between them. The length of the CDR3 is 16 residues. Looked up from germline, CDR1 is SGHTA and CDR2 is FQGNSA. Here the CDR3 reads CASSRGRDSGANVLTF. The CDR3 bases are TGTGCCAGCAGCCGCGGTCGTGACTCTGGGGCCAACGTCCTGACTTTC.

The CDR3 nucleotides are TGTGCCAGCAGTGAAGGAAGGGGTCAGGGCTACACCTTC. It codes for CASSEGRGQGYTF. The chain employs TRBV2 and TRBJ1-2; tentatively, D is TRBD1 (5 bases). Germline values: CDR1 SNHLY, CDR2 FYNNEI. The CDR3 has 13 residues. Trimming shortened V by 1 base and J by 8 bases, and 11 bases separated the two germline ends.

The chain recombines TRBV6-4 with TRBJ1-4; 11 nucleotides align to TRBD1. With V trimmed by 4 bases and J by 8 bases, 18 bases remained unmatched. This CDR3 spans 19 amino acids. Germline CDR1 MRHNA, CDR2 SNTAGT. This CDR3 is CASSATLWGQGGVGEKLFF. The CDR3 nucleotides are TGTGCCAGCAGTGCTACTCTCTGGGGACAGGGGGGAGTCGGCGAAAAACTGTTTTTT.

The chain joins TRBV7-8 to TRBJ2-5; D might be TRBD1 (5 bases). CDR3 length equals 14 residues. Looked up from germline, CDR1 is SGHVS and CDR2 is FQNEAQ. Trimming stripped 4 bases from V and 3 bases from J, with 12 bases between. The CDR3 coding sequence is TGTGCCAGCAGCTCCAGGGTTGGGGAAGAGACCCAGTACTTC. Translated: CASSSRVGEETQYF.

The V call is TRBV4-3, the J call TRBJ2-7; 9 nucleotides align to TRBD1. The CDR3 covers 19 residues. The V segment lost 1 base and the J segment 4 bases; nucleotides outside the gene matches: 17. Germline V CDR1 and CDR2: LGHNA, YSLEER. DNA of the CDR3: TGCGCCAGCAGCCAAGCCCTCAGTACGGACAGGGGATATGGGTACGAGCAGTACTTC. It yields the protein CASSQALSTDRGYGYEQYF.

This clone appeared a single time. The rearrangement links TRBV29-1 to TRBJ2-1, with a tentative D call TRBD2 (6 bases). This CDR3 has 18 residues. V lost 4 bases, J lost 3 bases, and 25 bases lay in between. Germline V gene data show CDR1 as SQVTM and CDR2 as ANQGSEA. CDR3 sequence: CSVGGKGWLAPHYNEQFF. In nucleotides, the CDR3 is TGCAGCGTTGGGGGCAAGGGTTGGCTAGCGCCTCACTACAATGAGCAGTTCTTC.

This chain uses TRBV5-1 with TRBJ2-1, with 11 positions matching TRBD2. The germline CDR1 and CDR2 sequences are SGHRS and YFSETQ. The V and J ends lost 0 bases and 0 bases, in that order; junction bases with no gene match: 14. The CDR3 covers 21 residues. In DNA, the CDR3 is TGCGCCAGCAGCTTGGGGGGCCGAACTAGCGGGAGTTCCCACTCCTACAATGAGCAGTTCTTC. Its translation: CASSLGGRTSGSSHSYNEQFF.

This sequence joins TRBV5-6 and TRBJ1-2, with TRBD1 matching over 7 bases. V trimming: 0 bases; J trimming: 2 bases; junction bases outside the gene matches: 13. This CDR3 region has 18 residues. CDR1 and CDR2 (germline): SGHDT, YYEEEE. The CDR3 here is CASSLGPQWRGPNYGYTF. CDR3 in DNA: TGTGCCAGCAGCTTGGGACCCCAGTGGAGGGGGCCCAACTATGGCTACACCTTC.

This sequence joins TRBV4-2 and TRBJ1-1; TRBD1 matches 8 bases. Looked up from germline, CDR1 is LGHNA and CDR2 is YNFKEQ. This CDR3 comprises 15 residues. Trimming cost V 4 bases and J 4 bases; bases outside gene matches: 8. CDR3 protein: CASSLGTGGGTEAFF. In DNA form, the CDR3 reads TGTGCCAGCAGCCTCGGAACAGGGGGTGGCACTGAAGCTTTCTTT.

This chain joins TRBV5-6 and TRBJ2-6; 9 bases agree with TRBD1. Germline V CDR1 and CDR2: SGHDT, YYEEEE. J was trimmed by 4 bases and V by 3 bases; bases with no gene match: 8. This CDR3 is 17 amino acids long. CDR3 sequence reads: CASSSRDREGGANVLTF. DNA of the CDR3: TGTGCCAGCAGCTCGCGGGACAGGGAGGGCGGGGCCAACGTCCTGACTTTC.

V usage is TRBV7-2 and J usage is TRBJ2-4, with TRBD2 as a possible D gene (6 bases). The CDR3 runs to 16 residues. Deletions cut 5 bases from V and 11 bases from J, with 25 bases between. Germline V gives CDR1 SGHTA, CDR2 FQGNSA. The CDR3: CASSPGSSGLRFLQYF. For the CDR3, the DNA is TGTGCCAGCAGCCCCGGCTCGTCGGGACTCCGATTCCTTCAGTACTTC. Combining the CDR3 with reference TRBV7-2 and TRBJ2-4 gives the whole variable domain GAGVSQSPSNKVTEKGKDVELRCDPISGHTALYWYRQSLGQGLEFLIYFQGNSAPDKSGLPSDRFSAERTGGSVSTLTIQRTQQEDSAVYLCASSPGSSGLRFLQYFGAGTRLSVL.

This chain links TRBV4-3 with TRBJ2-1, with TRBD2 matching 12 bases. This CDR3 has 16 amino acids. In germline, CDR1 is LGHNA, CDR2 YSLEER. V shed 3 bases and J 8 bases; nucleotides not matched to a gene: 8. CDR3 sequence (DNA): TGCGCCAGCAGCCAGCCCCTAGCGGGAGGGACGGATGAGCAGTTCTTC. Its translation is CASSQPLAGGTDEQFF.

The genes are TRBV7-8 and TRBJ2-7; 7 nucleotides align to TRBD2. V shed 5 bases and J 4 bases; nucleotides not matched to a gene: 8. CDR1 is SGHVS, CDR2 FQNEAQ, per germline. CDR3 length: 14 amino acids. The CDR3, as DNA: TGTGCCAGCAGCCCCGGGACTACCCTTTACGAGCAGTACTTC. This translates into CASSPGTTLYEQYF.

This clone was recorded only once. The V gene is TRBV12-5, the J gene TRBJ1-2, with D hard to call. Germline CDR1 reads LGHNT; CDR2 reads FRNRAP. The CDR3 is 15 residues long. The V end was cut by 4 bases, the J end by 0 bases, with 12 bases between. The CDR3 sequence: CASGCVEPTNYGYTF. The CDR3 region has the DNA TGTGCTAGTGGTTGCGTAGAGCCAACTAACTATGGCTACACCTTC.

This clone is a singleton in its sample. The chain couples TRBV4-3 to TRBJ2-7; 10 bases map to TRBD2. With V trimmed by 0 bases and J by 3 bases, 5 bases remained unmatched. The CDR3 is 16 amino acids. Germline CDR1 and CDR2: LGHNA and YSLEER. DNA for the CDR3: TGCGCCAGCAGCCAAGAGCCTAGCGGGAGATACTACGAGCAGTACTTC. Amino acids: CASSQEPSGRYYEQYF.

This chain uses TRBV6-5 with TRBJ1-1, with no clear D. The CDR3 covers 14 residues. In germline, CDR1 is MNHEY, CDR2 SVGAGI. V was cut by 6 bases and J by 6 bases, with 17 bases left in between. CDR3 protein: CASSSPSGPAEAFF. The CDR3 bases are TGTGCCAGCAGCTCCCCCAGCGGGCCTGCTGAAGCTTTCTTT.

The V gene is TRBV2, the J gene TRBJ1-5, with D perhaps matching TRBD1 (5 bases). The CDR3 has 14 amino acids. From germline, CDR1 is SNHLY and CDR2 FYNNEI. V lost 7 bases, J lost 3 bases, and 13 bases lay in between. This CDR3 reads CASTGGGSNQPQHF. CDR3 bases: TGTGCCAGCACCGGGGGGGGTTCCAATCAGCCCCAGCATTTT.